This T cell receptor beta chain was captured by sequencing in a study of blood T cell repertoires in COVID-19. About the study: Sites in the United States, Italy and Spain provided acute and convalescent COVID-19 samples. T cells, B-cell-depleted T cells, or PBMCs supplied cDNA or gDNA.

The V gene's germline CDR1 is SGHAT and CDR2 FQNNGV. With V trimmed by 2 bases and J by 4 bases, 5 bases remained unmatched. The CDR3 sequence is 14 residues long. Per the original data handling: Estimates of nucleated cell counts were drawn from the amplification of reference gene primers. The method was immunoSEQ multiplex PCR; TCRdb's version includes in-frame clones alone and lacks a portion of them. V and J calls plus clone size are reproduced from that table; the DNA served to infer D and trimming. The table includes roughly 200,000 clones, 65% to 90% detected once. The chain joins TRBV11-2 to TRBJ2-7; TRBD2 matches at 7 bases. The specimen was peripheral blood. This sequence originates from a man aged 80 or over with acute or convalescent COVID-19. Here the CDR3 reads CASSLTLGGYEQYF. Written as DNA, the CDR3 is TGTGCCAGCAGCTTAACCCTGGGGGGGTACGAGCAGTACTTC.